This entry concerns a single T cell receptor (beta chain). Its antigen is as yet unknown. This sample stems from a study of cytomegalovirus exposure and HLA in healthy donors. Overall study findings and caveats: Analyses of presence/absence relied on an assumption of roughly uniform sequencing depth across donors. The authors later found TCR association rates varying by HLA locus, with DRB1 most and HLA-C fewest. Around 160 TCR beta chains were listed as cytomegalovirus-associated. HLA allele associations emerged for 15,000 to 20,000 TCR beta sequences in a later analysis, at 0.05 false discovery rate.

The CDR3 sequence is 14 residues long. V shed 0 bases and J shed 9 bases, with 14 bases lying between them. Germline loops: CDR1 SGHTA, CDR2 FQGNSA. With 60 Vbeta and 13 Jbeta primers, the PCR was carried out. Only in-frame clones appear in the TCRdb table, and some are missing; sequencing was by immunoSEQ multiplex PCR. This sample's table reports roughly 120,000 clones. The clonotype originates from a young man in good health and CMV-seronegative. The specimen was PBMCs. The chain recombines TRBV7-2 with TRBJ1-1, with D perhaps matching TRBD1 (5 bases). The CDR3 DNA is TGTGCCAGCAGCTTAGCGGAGGGGCGAGTCAAAGCTTTCTTT. Translation gives CASSLAEGRVKAFF.